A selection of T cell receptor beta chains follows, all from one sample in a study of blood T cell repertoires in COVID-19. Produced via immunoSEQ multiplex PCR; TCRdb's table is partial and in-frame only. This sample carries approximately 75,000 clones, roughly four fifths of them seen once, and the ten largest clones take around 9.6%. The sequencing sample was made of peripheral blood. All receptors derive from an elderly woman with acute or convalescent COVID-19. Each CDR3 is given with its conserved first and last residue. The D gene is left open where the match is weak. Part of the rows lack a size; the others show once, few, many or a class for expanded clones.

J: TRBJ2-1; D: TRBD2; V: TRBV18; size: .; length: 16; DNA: TGTGCCAGCTCACAACGCACTAGCGATTCCTACAATGAGCAGTTCTTC; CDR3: CASSQRTSDSYNEQFF
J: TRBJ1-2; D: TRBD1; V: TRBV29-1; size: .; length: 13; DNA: TGCAGCGTAACCGGGACAGCGGCCTATGGCTACACCTTC; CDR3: CSVTGTAAYGYTF
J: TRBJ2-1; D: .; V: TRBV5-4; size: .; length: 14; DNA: TGTGCCAGCAGCTTGGTTAGCCCCGCAAATGAGCAGTTCTTC; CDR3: CASSLVSPANEQFF
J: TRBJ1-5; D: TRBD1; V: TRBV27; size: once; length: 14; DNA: TGTGCCAGCAGGGTGACAGGGTATAATCAGCCCCAGCATTTT; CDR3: CASRVTGYNQPQHF
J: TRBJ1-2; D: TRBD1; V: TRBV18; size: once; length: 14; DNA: TGTGCCAGCTCACCAGGACAGGAACTGCGTGGCTACACCTTC; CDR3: CASSPGQELRGYTF
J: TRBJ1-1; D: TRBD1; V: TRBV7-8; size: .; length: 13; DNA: TGTGCCAGCAGCTTCGCCGGACAGGGGAAAGCTTTCTTT; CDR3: CASSFAGQGKAFF
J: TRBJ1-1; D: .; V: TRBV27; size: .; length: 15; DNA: TGTGCCAGCAGCGCCCCCGGGACACGAAACACTGAAGCTTTCTTT; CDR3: CASSAPGTRNTEAFF
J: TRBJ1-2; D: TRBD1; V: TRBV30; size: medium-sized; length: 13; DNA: TGTGCCTGGAGACAGGGGGAGATTAATGGCTACACCTTC; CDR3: CAWRQGEINGYTF
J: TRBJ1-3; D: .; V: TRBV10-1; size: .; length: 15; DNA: TGCGCCAGCAGTGAGTCCGGGAGCTCTGGAAACACCATATATTTT; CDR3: CASSESGSSGNTIYF
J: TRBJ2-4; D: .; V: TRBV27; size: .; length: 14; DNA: TGTGCCAGCAGTTTCCTAGAGGCCAAAAACATTCAGTACTTC; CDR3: CASSFLEAKNIQYF
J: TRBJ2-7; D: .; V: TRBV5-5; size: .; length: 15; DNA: TGTGCCAGCAGCAATACCGGGACAACCGCCTACGAGCAGTACTTC; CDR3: CASSNTGTTAYEQYF
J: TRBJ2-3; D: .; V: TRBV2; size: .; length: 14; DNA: TGTGCCAGCAGTGTACAGGGTGGCACAGATACGCAGTATTTT; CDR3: CASSVQGGTDTQYF
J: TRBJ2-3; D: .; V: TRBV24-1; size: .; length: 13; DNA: TGTGCCACCAGTGGACAGTTCACAGATACGCAGTATTTT; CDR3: CATSGQFTDTQYF
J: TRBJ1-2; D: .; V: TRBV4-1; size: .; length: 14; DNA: TGCGCCAGCAGCCAAGTGGGCAGGGGAAGTGGCTACACCTTC; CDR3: CASSQVGRGSGYTF
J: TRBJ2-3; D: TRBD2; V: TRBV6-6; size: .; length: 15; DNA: TGTGCCAGCGGGGATGGCGGGGGGGCAACAGATACGCAGTATTTT; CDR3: CASGDGGGATDTQYF
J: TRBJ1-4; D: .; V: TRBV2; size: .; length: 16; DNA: TGTGCCAGCACTCCAAAGGGGTTAGGCTCAAACGAAAAACTGTTTTTT; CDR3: CASTPKGLGSNEKLFF
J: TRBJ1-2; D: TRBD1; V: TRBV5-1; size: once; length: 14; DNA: TGCGCCAGCAGCTCCGGACAGGGGAGCTATGGCTACACCTTC; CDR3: CASSSGQGSYGYTF
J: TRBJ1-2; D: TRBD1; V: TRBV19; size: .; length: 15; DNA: TGTGCCAGTAGTAAGGGACAGACGCCAGGCTATGGCTACACCTTC; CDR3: CASSKGQTPGYGYTF
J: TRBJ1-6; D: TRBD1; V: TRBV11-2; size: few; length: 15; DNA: TGTGCCAGCAGCGCCGGACAGGCGTGGGATTCACCCCTCCACTTT; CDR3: CASSAGQAWDSPLHF
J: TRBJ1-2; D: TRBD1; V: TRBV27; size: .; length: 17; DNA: TGTGCCAGCAGTTTTTTGGGACAGGGGGATACTAACTATGGCTACACCTTC; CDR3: CASSFLGQGDTNYGYTF
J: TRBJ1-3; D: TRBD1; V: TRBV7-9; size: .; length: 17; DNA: TGTGCCAGCAGCTTAAATCAGGGGGGCAGCTCTGGAAACACCATATATTTT; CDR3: CASSLNQGGSSGNTIYF
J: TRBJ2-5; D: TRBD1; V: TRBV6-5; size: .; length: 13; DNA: TGTGCCAGTCATACAGGGGCGCAAGAGACCCAGTACTTC; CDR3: CASHTGAQETQYF
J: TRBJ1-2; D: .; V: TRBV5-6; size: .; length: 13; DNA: TGTGCCAGCAGCTTCACAGGAGACTATGGCTACACCTTC; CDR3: CASSFTGDYGYTF
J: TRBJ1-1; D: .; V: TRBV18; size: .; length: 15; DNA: TGTGCCAGCTCCCCGCTTCCTAGGGGGAACACTGAAGCTTTCTTT; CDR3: CASSPLPRGNTEAFF
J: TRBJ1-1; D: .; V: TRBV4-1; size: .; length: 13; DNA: TGCGCCAGCAGCCAAGAACAGTACACTGAAGCTTTCTTT; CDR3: CASSQEQYTEAFF
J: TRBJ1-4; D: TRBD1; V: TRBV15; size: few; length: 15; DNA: TGTGCCACCAGCTTGAGGACAGGGGGGAATGAAAAACTGTTTTTT; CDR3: CATSLRTGGNEKLFF
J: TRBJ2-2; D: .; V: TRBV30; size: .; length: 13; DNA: TGTGCCTGGACGGACTCACCCACCGGGGAGCTGTTTTTT; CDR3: CAWTDSPTGELFF
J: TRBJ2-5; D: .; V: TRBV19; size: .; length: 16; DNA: TGTGCCAGTAGTATAGGCCGACAGGGAGGAAAAGAGACCCAGTACTTC; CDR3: CASSIGRQGGKETQYF
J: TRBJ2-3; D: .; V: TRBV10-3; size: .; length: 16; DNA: TGTGCCATCAGTGGTAGCACGCCTTCTAGCACAGATACGCAGTATTTT; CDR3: CAISGSTPSSTDTQYF
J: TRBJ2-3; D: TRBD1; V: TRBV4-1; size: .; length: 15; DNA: TGCGCCAGCAGCCGAATAGGGGGCTCGTCAGATACGCAGTATTTT; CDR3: CASSRIGGSSDTQYF
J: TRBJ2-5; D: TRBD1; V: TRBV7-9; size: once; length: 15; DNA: TGTGCCAGCAGCTTCGGACAGGGGGCGTCGGGGACCCAGTACTTC; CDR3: CASSFGQGASGTQYF
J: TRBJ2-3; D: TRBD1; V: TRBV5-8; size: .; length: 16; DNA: TGTGCCAGCAGCTTGGGTTACAGGGGCACAACAGATACGCAGTATTTT; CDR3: CASSLGYRGTTDTQYF
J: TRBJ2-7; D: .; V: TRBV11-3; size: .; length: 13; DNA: TGTGCCAGCAGCTTAGTTACGGGTCGCGAGCAGTACTTC; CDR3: CASSLVTGREQYF
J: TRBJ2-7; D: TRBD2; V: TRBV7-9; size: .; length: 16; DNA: TGTGCCAGCAGCTCTGACGGACTAGCGGGGGCCGACGAGCAGTACTTC; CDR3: CASSSDGLAGADEQYF
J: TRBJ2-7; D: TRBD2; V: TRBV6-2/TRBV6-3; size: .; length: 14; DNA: TGTGCCAGCAGTTCAAGCGGGGCGGCGTACGAGCAGTACTTC; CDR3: CASSSSGAAYEQYF
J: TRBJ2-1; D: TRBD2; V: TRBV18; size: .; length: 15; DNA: TGTGCCAGCTCACCACCGATCTCTAGCGGGGGGTCGCAGTTCTTC; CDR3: CASSPPISSGGSQFF
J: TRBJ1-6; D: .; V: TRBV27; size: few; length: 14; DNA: TGTGCCAGCAGTTTTCGACAGACCCGTTCACCCCTCCACTTT; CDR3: CASSFRQTRSPLHF
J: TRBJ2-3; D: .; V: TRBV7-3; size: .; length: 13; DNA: TGTGCCAGCAGCCTTCAGACGGGGGATACGCAGTATTTT; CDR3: CASSLQTGDTQYF
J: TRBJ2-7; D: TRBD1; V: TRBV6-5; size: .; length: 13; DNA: TGTGCCAGCGGGGGACAGGGTGGGTACGAGCAGTACTTC; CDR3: CASGGQGGYEQYF
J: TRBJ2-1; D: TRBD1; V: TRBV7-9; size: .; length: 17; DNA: TGTGCCAGCAGCTTAGTTAGTGGAGGGACAGGGGGAAATGAGCAGTTCTTC; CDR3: CASSLVSGGTGGNEQFF
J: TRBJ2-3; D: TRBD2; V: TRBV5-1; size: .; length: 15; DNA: TGCGCCAGCAGAATAGCGGGGGGTCCCTACGATACGCAGTATTTT; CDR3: CASRIAGGPYDTQYF
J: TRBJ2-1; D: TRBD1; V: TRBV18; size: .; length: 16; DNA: TGTGCCAGCTCACCTAGCCGGGACAGGGCCTACAATGAGCAGTTCTTC; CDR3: CASSPSRDRAYNEQFF
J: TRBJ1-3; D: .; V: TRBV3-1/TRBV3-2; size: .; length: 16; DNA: TGTGCCAGCAGCCACGCTAAGACTCCTTCTGGAAACACCATATATTTT; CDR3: CASSHAKTPSGNTIYF
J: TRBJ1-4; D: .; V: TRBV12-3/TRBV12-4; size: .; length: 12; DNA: TGTGCCAGCAGTTTGTCGGATGAAAAACTGTTTTTT; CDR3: CASSLSDEKLFF
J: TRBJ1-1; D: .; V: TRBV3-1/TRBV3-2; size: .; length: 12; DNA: TGTGCCAGCAGCTTCTATGGGGGGGAAGCTTTCTTT; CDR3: CASSFYGGEAFF
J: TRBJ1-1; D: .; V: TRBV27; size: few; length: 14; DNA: TGTGCCAGCAGTTTAAGACAGATGAACACTGAAGCTTTCTTT; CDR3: CASSLRQMNTEAFF
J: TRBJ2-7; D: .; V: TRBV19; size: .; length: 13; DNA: TGTGCCAGTAGTCCCCCGGACAGCTACGAGCAGTACTTC; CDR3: CASSPPDSYEQYF
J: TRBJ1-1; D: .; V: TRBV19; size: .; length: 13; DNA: TGTGCCAGTAAAGAAACAGGGAACACTGAAGCTTTCTTT; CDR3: CASKETGNTEAFF
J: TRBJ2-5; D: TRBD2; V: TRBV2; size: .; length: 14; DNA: TGTGCCAGCACCGAGGACGGACTAGACAGCACCCAGTACTTC; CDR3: CASTEDGLDSTQYF
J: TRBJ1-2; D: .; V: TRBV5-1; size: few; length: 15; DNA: TGCGCCAGCAGCTTGCAGGCCAGGGCTAACTATGGCTACACCTTC; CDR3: CASSLQARANYGYTF
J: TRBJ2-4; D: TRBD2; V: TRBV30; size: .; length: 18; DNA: TGTGCCTGGAGCGCCCTACGATCCGCGGGGGAGACCAAAAACATTCAGTACTTC; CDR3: CAWSALRSAGETKNIQYF
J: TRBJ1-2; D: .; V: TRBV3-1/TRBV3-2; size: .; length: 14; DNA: TGTGCCAGCAGCCAGGGCAGGGGCGCGTATGGCTACACCTTC; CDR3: CASSQGRGAYGYTF
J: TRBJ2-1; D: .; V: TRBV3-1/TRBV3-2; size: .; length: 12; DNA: TGTGCCAGCAGCCTTACTATAAATGAGCAGTTCTTC; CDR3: CASSLTINEQFF
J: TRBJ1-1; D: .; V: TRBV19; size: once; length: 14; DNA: TGTGCCAGTAGTATTCAGGGCAGAGGCACTGAAGCTTTCTTT; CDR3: CASSIQGRGTEAFF
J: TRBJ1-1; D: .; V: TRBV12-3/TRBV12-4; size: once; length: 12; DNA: TGTGCCAGCAGCCCCCAGAACACTGAAGCTTTCTTT; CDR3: CASSPQNTEAFF
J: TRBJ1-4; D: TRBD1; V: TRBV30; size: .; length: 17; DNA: TGTGCCTGGAGTCCGGGACAGGGTTTCTCATTCGGTGAAAAACTGTTTTTT; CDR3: CAWSPGQGFSFGEKLFF
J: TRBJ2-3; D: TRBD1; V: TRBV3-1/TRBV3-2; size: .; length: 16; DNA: TGTGCCAGCAGCCTGCGGACAGGGGGCGCCGCAGATACGCAGTATTTT; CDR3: CASSLRTGGAADTQYF
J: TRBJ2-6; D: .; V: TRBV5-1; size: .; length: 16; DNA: TGCGCCAGCAGCGGCGGACTCAACTCTGGGGCCAACGTCCTGACTTTC; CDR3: CASSGGLNSGANVLTF
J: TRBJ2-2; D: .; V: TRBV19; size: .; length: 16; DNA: TGTGCCAGTACTTACCAAGGGGGTACGAACACCGGGGAGCTGTTTTTT; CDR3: CASTYQGGTNTGELFF